This T cell receptor (beta chain) derives from a study of shared clonotypes between healthy human individuals. Study-wide findings and caveats: Unshared clonotypes carried lower generation probabilities than those common to all four donors. Despite large depth, sorted-subset datasets appeared incompletely sequenced. Among the subsets, naive ones generally showed larger estimated richness than memory ones.

The CDR3 has 15 amino acids. The germline V gene has CDR1 SGHRS and CDR2 YFSETQ. V gave up 4 bases and J gave up 8 bases; unmatched junction bases: 10. Clones were sequenced by immunoSEQ multiplex PCR, and TCRdb holds only the in-frame ones, with some missing. The data show 1,500,000 or so clones, 95% to 97% seen once. Every donor, a Caucasian adult, lived in Nashville, Tennessee. Regarding this clone: Its matching antigen is unknown.

This chain connects TRBV5-1 to TRBJ1-4; 8 positions match TRBD1. This TCR was recovered from a man under 40 in good health. Input material: naive CD4+ T cells sorted from blood. Subset described: CD45RA+ positively selected. CDR3 amino acids: CASSVGTGVMEKLFF. CDR3 coding DNA: TGCGCCAGCAGCGTGGGGACAGGAGTAATGGAAAAACTGTTTTTT.